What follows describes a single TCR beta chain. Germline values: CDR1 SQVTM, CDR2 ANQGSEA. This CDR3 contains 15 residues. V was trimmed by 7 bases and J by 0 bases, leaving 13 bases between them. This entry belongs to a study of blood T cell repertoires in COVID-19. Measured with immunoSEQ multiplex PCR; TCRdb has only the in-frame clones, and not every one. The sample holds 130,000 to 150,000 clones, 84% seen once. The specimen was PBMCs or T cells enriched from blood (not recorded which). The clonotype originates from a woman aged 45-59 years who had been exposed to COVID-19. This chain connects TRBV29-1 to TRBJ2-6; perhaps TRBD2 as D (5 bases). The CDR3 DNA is TGCAGCGCCACCGTGAGCGGCTCTGGGGCCAACGTCCTGACTTTC. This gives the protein CSATVSGSGANVLTF.